What follows are 13 T cell receptor beta chains derived from one specimen sequenced in a study of cytomegalovirus exposure and HLA in healthy donors. The PCR contained 60 Vbeta and 13 Jbeta primers. The data were produced by immunoSEQ multiplex PCR, yet TCRdb's version contains in-frame clones alone and is incomplete. The sample consists of 95,000 to 110,000 clones, 10% of them appearing once. What was sequenced was PBMCs. Receptors originate from a man aged 35 to 55 in good health and CMV-seropositive.

Here the CDR3 DNA reads TGTGCCAGCAGCGAGAACAGGGCGAACACCGGGGAGCTGTTTTTT. This codes for CASSENRANTGELFF. The V call is TRBV9, the J call TRBJ2-2; tentative D call: TRBD1 (6 bases). V lost 3 bases to trimming and J lost 0 bases, with 9 bases between them. The CDR3 has 15 amino acids. Germline V gene sequence: CDR1 SGDLS, CDR2 YYNGEE.

The chain uses TRBV18 and TRBJ2-7; TRBD1 matches at 9 bases. Germline-derived CDR1 and CDR2 are KGHSH and LQKENI. V was pared by 6 bases and J by 5 bases, with 8 bases of the junction left unmatched. The CDR3 has 14 amino acids. The CDR3 sequence: CASSLRTGEHEQYF. DNA for the CDR3: TGTGCCAGCTCGCTCCGGACAGGGGAACACGAGCAGTACTTC.

The gene calls are TRBV6-6 and TRBJ2-4, with 9 nucleotides matching TRBD2. This CDR3 has 16 residues. Trimming at V came to 4 bases and at J to 3 bases, leaving 7 bases not matched to a gene. CDR1 MNHNY and CDR2 SVGAGI come from the germline V gene (reference sequence). CDR3 sequence (DNA): TGTGCCAGCAGTTCCGGGCTAGCGGGATTCAAAAACATTCAGTACTTC. Translated, it gives CASSSGLAGFKNIQYF.

The V call is TRBV6-1, the J call TRBJ2-7, with 7 bases aligning to TRBD1. Trimming cost V 6 bases and J 1 base; bases outside gene matches: 0. The CDR3 totals 12 residues. Germline CDR1 reads MNHNS; CDR2 reads SASEGT. CDR3 sequence (DNA): TGTGCCAGCAGGGGACAGTCCTACGAGCAGTACTTC. Its protein is CASRGQSYEQYF.

This clone occurred a few times. The chain combines TRBV27 with TRBJ1-2, with TRBD1 matching over 7 bases. The CDR3 consists of 13 residues. Germline V gene lookup returns CDR1 MNHEY and CDR2 SMNVEV (reference sequence). V lost 2 bases to trimming and J lost 8 bases; unmatched junction nucleotides: 5. The CDR3 region is CASSLGQAWGYTF. The CDR3 nucleotides read TGTGCCAGCAGTTTAGGACAGGCTTGGGGCTACACCTTC.

The chain has TRBV5-8 and TRBJ2-7, with 13 nucleotides matching TRBD2. The CDR3 runs to 14 residues. Germline V gives CDR1 SGHTS, CDR2 YDEGEE. The V and J ends lost 4 bases and 6 bases, in that order; junction bases with no gene match: 4. CDR3 protein: CASSTTSGRIEQYF. CDR3 coding DNA: TGTGCCAGCAGCACGACTAGCGGGAGGATCGAGCAGTACTTC. The entire variable domain, with the rest obtained from reference TRBV5-8 and TRBJ2-7, is as follows: EAGVTQSPTHLIKTRGQQATLRCSPISGHTSVYWYQQALGLGLQFLLWYDEGEERNRGNFPPRFSGRQFPNYSSELNVNALELEDSALYLCASSTTSGRIEQYFGPGTRLTVT.

This clone was seen only a few times. V and J are TRBV7-2 and TRBJ1-3; perhaps TRBD1 as D (5 bases). V lost 1 base and J lost 3, with 13 bases in between. The CDR3 loop spans 16 amino acids. In germline, CDR1 is SGHTA, CDR2 FQGNSA. CDR3 bases: TGTGCCAGCAGCTTAGTGGGGCAGAGCTTTGGAAACACCATATATTTT. It translates to CASSLVGQSFGNTIYF.

This clone was found a few times. The chain has TRBV5-1 and TRBJ2-7, with 9 bases aligning to TRBD1. From germline, CDR1 is SGHRS and CDR2 YFSETQ. The CDR3 spans 16 residues. V was clipped by 3 bases and J by 7 bases; unmatched bases: 14. CDR3 protein: CASSSGGTGMSGEQYF. The CDR3 coding sequence is TGCGCCAGCAGCTCAGGGGGGACAGGGATGTCTGGAGAGCAGTACTTC.

A word on this clone: Other DNA variants within this sample encode the same CDR3. This rearrangement joins TRBV5-8 to TRBJ1-5, with D unclear. The CDR3 length is 15 residues. CDR1 is SGHTS and CDR2 is YDEGEE in the germline V gene. The V and J ends lost 1 base and 3 bases respectively, with 11 bases between them. CDR3 residues: CASSLPGRVNQPQHF. The CDR3 DNA follows: TGTGCCAGCAGCTTGCCGGGAAGGGTCAATCAGCCCCAGCATTTT.

This clone was seen more than once but under ten times. The genes are TRBV5-5 and TRBJ2-4; D perhaps matches TRBD1 (5 bases). This CDR3 has 16 amino acids. The V gene's germline CDR1 is SGHKS and CDR2 YYEKEE (reference sequence). Trimming removed 0 bases at V and 1 base at J, with 11 bases between. The CDR3, as DNA: TGTGCCAGCAGCTTGGTTGGCAGGGTTGCCAAAAACATTCAGTACTTC. Translating gives CASSLVGRVAKNIQYF.

This clone was picked up many times. The V call is TRBV15, the J call TRBJ1-5; D perhaps matches TRBD1 (5 bases). The CDR3 has 15 amino acids. The V gene's germline CDR1 is LNHNV and CDR2 YYDKDF (reference sequence). V lost 5 bases and J 4 bases, leaving 15 bases between the germline ends. The CDR3 reads CATSGALGANQPQHF. In DNA form, the CDR3 reads TGTGCCACCAGCGGGGCCCTTGGGGCTAATCAGCCCCAGCATTTT. Variable domain in full (rest from reference TRBV15 and TRBJ1-5): DAMVIQNPRYQVTQFGKPVTLSCSQTLNHNVMYWYQQKSSQAPKLLFHYYDKDFNNEADTPDNFQSRRPNTSFCFLDIRSPGLGDTAMYLCATSGALGANQPQHFGDGTRLSIL.

The chain is built from TRBV6-6 and TRBJ2-3; 13 nucleotides match TRBD2. Germline CDR1 MNHNY, CDR2 SVGAGI (reference sequence). V was pared by 7 bases and J by 6 bases, with 4 bases of the junction left unmatched. The CDR3 extends over 14 amino acids. The CDR3 DNA reads as TGTGCCAGCATCACTAGCGGGAGGGGGGATACGCAGTATTTT. Residues: CASITSGRGDTQYF.

This chain links TRBV5-1 with TRBJ2-5; maybe TRBD1 (6 bases). The CDR3 length is 15 residues. In germline, CDR1 is SGHRS, CDR2 YFSETQ. Deletions cut 0 bases from V and 1 base from J, with 10 bases between. CDR3 sequence reads: CASSLEGQTQETQYF. CDR3 coding DNA: TGCGCCAGCAGCTTGGAAGGACAGACCCAAGAGACCCAGTACTTC.